This T cell receptor (beta chain) was obtained from a study of blood T cell repertoires in COVID-19. Authors' analysis steps: Amplification of reference gene primers provided the estimated nucleated cell counts. Profiling relied on immunoSEQ multiplex PCR, and the TCRdb table lists in-frame clones only, not all of them. Clone size and the V and J calls come from that table; the DNA yielded D and trimming. The sample gives about 32,000 clones, 87% of which show up once; about 2% is in the top ten. The CDR3 runs 15 residues. The V gene lost 6 bases and the J gene lost 3 bases, with 17 bases spanning the gap. Germline lookup yields CDR1 MNHNY and CDR2 SVGAGI (reference sequence).

The material sequenced was peripheral blood. The TCR sequence derives from a man between 50 and 59 years old with active or convalescent COVID-19. The V gene is TRBV6-6, the J gene TRBJ1-1; D is possibly TRBD1 (5 bases). The CDR3 nucleotides are TGTGCCAGCAGCCCCCAGGGTGGGGCTTACACTGAAGCTTTCTTT. Translated, it gives CASSPQGGAYTEAFF.